Presented here are 21 T cell receptor beta chains from one specimen sequenced in a study of blood T cell repertoires in COVID-19. This table comes from immunoSEQ multiplex PCR, and its TCRdb copy is limited to in-frame clones, with some not included. Of more than 110,000 clones listed, about 89% were seen once; the top ten hold about 3.2%. The source material was peripheral blood. The receptors come from a man in his sixties with active or convalescent COVID-19.

The V gene is TRBV5-1, the J gene TRBJ2-2; D is unclear. The length of the CDR3 is 14 residues. Germline V gene lookup returns CDR1 SGHRS and CDR2 YFSETQ. Trimming left V 3 bases short and J 4 bases short, with 10 bases between. In nucleotides, the CDR3 is TGCGCCAGCAGCTCCGAACCGGGCACCGGGGAGCTGTTTTTT. The encoded protein is CASSSEPGTGELFF.

The chain recombines TRBV6-5 with TRBJ2-3; TRBD2 is a possible D gene (7 bases). The V gene lost 6 bases and the J gene lost 2 bases, with 15 bases spanning the gap. CDR3 size: 15 residues. The V gene's germline CDR1 is MNHEY and CDR2 SVGAGI. CDR3 sequence: CASRASGGSTDTQYF. CDR3 sequence (DNA): TGTGCCAGCAGAGCCTCGGGGGGCTCCACAGATACGCAGTATTTT.

As DNA, the CDR3 is TGTGCCAGCAGCCCTGGGGGGGCCCGCGGGTACAATGAGCAGTTCTTC. It encodes CASSPGGARGYNEQFF. The rearrangement uses TRBV5-4 and TRBJ2-1, with a tentative D call TRBD2 (7 bases). The CDR3 is made up of 16 amino acids. Trimming left V 4 bases short and J 4 bases short, with 18 bases between. Per germline, CDR1 SGHNT and CDR2 YYREEE (reference sequence). Based on the CDR3 plus reference TRBV5-4 and TRBJ2-1, the full variable domain is ETGVTQSPTHLIKTRGQQVTLRCSSQSGHNTVSWYQQALGQGPQFIFQYYREEENGRGNFPPRFSGLQFPNYSSELNVNALELDDSALYLCASSPGGARGYNEQFFGPGTRLTVL.

The rearrangement uses TRBV29-1 and TRBJ2-2; tentatively, D is TRBD2 (6 bases). The CDR3 loop spans 15 amino acids. Germline CDR1 reads SQVTM; CDR2 reads ANQGSEA. V lost 0 bases to trimming and J lost 9 bases, with 17 bases between them. This chain's CDR3 is CSVEDLAFGGRELFF. The CDR3 nucleotides read TGCAGCGTTGAAGATCTTGCCTTCGGCGGGAGGGAGCTGTTTTTT.

The chain has TRBV10-1 and TRBJ2-7, with D unclear. The V end lost 3 bases, the J end lost 2 bases, and 11 bases lay between the germline ends. This CDR3 region has 14 residues. Per the germline V gene, CDR1 is WNHNN and CDR2 is SYGVQD (reference sequence). In DNA form, the CDR3 reads TGCGCCAGCAGTGATTACGGCGGTACCTACGAGCAGTACTTC. As protein: CASSDYGGTYEQYF.

This chain uses TRBV9 with TRBJ2-2; a possible D gene is TRBD1 (5 bases). V dropped 3 bases and J dropped 1 base, with 10 bases sitting between them. The CDR3 spans 15 residues. Germline V gene sequence: CDR1 SGDLS, CDR2 YYNGEE. Here the CDR3 reads CASSGTTGNTGELFF. The CDR3 nucleotides read TGTGCCAGCAGCGGAACCACAGGGAACACCGGGGAGCTGTTTTTT. Complete variable domain (other parts from reference TRBV9 and TRBJ2-2): DSGVTQTPKHLITATGQRVTLRCSPRSGDLSVYWYQQSLDQGLQFLIQYYNGEERAKGNILERFSAQQFPDLHSELNLSSLELGDSALYFCASSGTTGNTGELFFGEGSRLTVL.

CDR3 amino acids: CARSPLGRSYEQYF. In DNA, the CDR3 is TGTGCCCGATCTCCCTTGGGGCGCTCCTACGAGCAGTACTTC. The chain couples TRBV30 to TRBJ2-7; D possibly corresponds to TRBD1 (5 bases). The CDR3 has 14 amino acids. In germline, CDR1 is GTSNPN, CDR2 SVGIG (reference sequence). Trimming removed 8 bases at V and 0 bases at J, with 17 bases between.

The gene calls are TRBV6-5 and TRBJ2-7, with 9 positions matching TRBD1. CDR1 MNHEY and CDR2 SVGAGI come from the germline V gene. The V and J ends lost 4 bases and 5 bases, in that order; junction bases with no gene match: 9. The CDR3 is 15 amino acids. The DNA of the CDR3 is TGTGCCAGCAGTTCCTACGGGACAGGGCCGCACGAGCAGTACTTC. It translates to CASSSYGTGPHEQYF.

The chain employs TRBV28 and TRBJ1-4, with D maybe TRBD1 (6 bases). Germline V CDR1 and CDR2: MDHEN, SYDVKM. Trimming removed 8 bases at V and 4 bases at J, with 17 bases between. This CDR3 is built from 15 residues. As DNA, the CDR3 is TGTGCCAGCGGGATAGGGGGGGCGCTTAATGAAAAACTGTTTTTT. Its protein is CASGIGGALNEKLFF.

This clone has a single count. The gene calls are TRBV28 and TRBJ1-1; D remains unclear. Germline CDR1 and CDR2: MDHEN and SYDVKM. Trimming removed 5 bases from V and 10 bases from J, with 14 bases in between. CDR3 length: 12 residues. The CDR3 bases are TGTGCCAGCAGTACACCCTGGCAGCGAGCTTTCTTT. This encodes CASSTPWQRAFF.

The gene calls are TRBV9 and TRBJ2-6, with 7 bases lining up with TRBD1. This CDR3 region has 13 residues. After removal of 4 bases from V and 15 bases from J, the junction contained 10 bases not matched to a gene. Germline CDR1 reads SGDLS; CDR2 reads YYNGEE. CDR3 bases: TGTGCCAGCAGCCCCCGGGACAGAGTGCCCCTGACTTTC. Amino acids: CASSPRDRVPLTF.

The chain carries TRBV28 and TRBJ2-3; D possibly corresponds to TRBD2 (7 bases). This CDR3 comprises 16 residues. Looked up from germline, CDR1 is MDHEN and CDR2 is SYDVKM. Trimming shortened V by 5 bases and J by 3 bases, and 18 bases separated the two germline ends. For the CDR3, the DNA is TGTGCCAGCAGTCCGGGGCGGGGGCATCAAACAGATACGCAGTATTTT. Residues: CASSPGRGHQTDTQYF.

This chain links TRBV7-9 with TRBJ2-1; 10 bases fit TRBD2. Germline V gene lookup returns CDR1 SEHNR and CDR2 FQNEAQ (reference sequence). V lost 2 bases, J lost 5 bases, and 6 bases stayed unmatched. The CDR3 consists of 16 residues. The CDR3 is CASSLRASGGNNEQFF. Here the CDR3 DNA reads TGTGCCAGCAGCTTAAGGGCTAGCGGGGGCAACAATGAGCAGTTCTTC.

The V gene is TRBV10-3, the J gene TRBJ2-2, with D hard to call. The V gene's germline CDR1 is ENHRY and CDR2 SYGVKD. V lost 2 bases, J lost 3 bases, and 4 bases lay in between. The CDR3 totals 13 residues. CDR3 sequence reads: CAISEPDTGELFF. For the CDR3, the DNA is TGTGCCATCAGTGAGCCAGACACCGGGGAGCTGTTTTTT.

The chain uses TRBV7-3 and TRBJ2-3; the D gene is possibly TRBD2 (6 bases). V was trimmed by 1 base and J by 0 bases, leaving 11 bases between them. Germline V gives CDR1 SGHTA, CDR2 FQGTGA. This CDR3 has 16 residues. The CDR3 region has the DNA TGTGCCAGCAGCTTAATGAGCGGGCCTAGCACAGATACGCAGTATTTT. It yields the protein CASSLMSGPSTDTQYF.

The chain recombines TRBV4-1 with TRBJ2-7; a weak D match, TRBD2 (6 bases). V was shortened by 1 base and J by 3 bases, with 19 bases between the two germline ends. The germline CDR1 and CDR2 sequences are MGHRA and YSYEKL. The CDR3 loop spans 17 amino acids. CDR3 amino acids: CASSQVAGTSLVYEQYF. The CDR3 DNA sequence: TGCGCCAGCAGCCAAGTAGCCGGGACTTCCCTGGTCTACGAGCAGTACTTC.

For this clone: At one of its ends the junction is not consistent with the germline gene, which may arise from a read error. The chain combines TRBV12-5 with TRBJ1-2, with a tentative D call TRBD1 (6 bases). The CDR3 is made up of 13 amino acids. Per germline, CDR1 LGHNT and CDR2 FRNRAP. In DNA form, the CDR3 reads TGTGCTAGTGCTTTGGGCAGGGGATGGGGCTACACCTTC. Amino acid sequence: CASALGRGWGYTF.

The chain couples TRBV7-9 to TRBJ2-3; no firm D call. Trimming removed 5 bases from V and 2 bases from J, with 17 bases in between. The CDR3 runs to 16 residues. CDR1 and CDR2 (germline): SEHNR, FQNEAQ (reference sequence). In DNA, the CDR3 is TGTGCCAGCAGCCCGCGGTACTATCCCCTCACAGATACGCAGTATTTT. Encoded protein: CASSPRYYPLTDTQYF.

The DNA of the CDR3 is TGTGCCAGCAGTTCCGCTTCGGGGGGGTTATTTAAACCCCTCCACTTT. Its protein is CASSSASGGLFKPLHF. The chain employs TRBV27 and TRBJ1-6; the D gene is possibly TRBD1 (5 bases). The ends were cut back, 4 bases at V and 12 bases at J, with 22 bases in the middle. Per the germline V gene, CDR1 is MNHEY and CDR2 is SMNVEV (reference sequence). The CDR3 has 16 residues.

This chain uses TRBV2 with TRBJ1-2; D perhaps matches TRBD1 (6 bases). The V and J ends lost 6 bases and 0 bases respectively, with 23 bases between them. CDR1 SNHLY and CDR2 FYNNEI come from the germline V gene. CDR3 length equals 18 residues. Here the CDR3 reads CASSATRTAGPSNYGYTF. CDR3 bases: TGTGCCAGCAGCGCTACTCGGACAGCCGGCCCCTCTAACTATGGCTACACCTTC. Together with reference TRBV2 and TRBJ1-2, the CDR3 gives the full variable domain: EPEVTQTPSHQVTQMGQEVILRCVPISNHLYFYWYRQILGQKVEFLVSFYNNEISEKSEIFDDQFSVERPDGSNFTLKIRSTKLEDSAMYFCASSATRTAGPSNYGYTFGSGTRLTVV.

The chain employs TRBV5-4 and TRBJ1-2; possibly TRBD1 for D (6 bases). Germline values: CDR1 SGHNT, CDR2 YYREEE (reference sequence). V was pared by 5 bases and J by 6 bases, with 17 bases between. The CDR3 loop spans 14 amino acids. CDR3 coding DNA: TGTGCCAGCAGAGTGACCGGGACACCCGATGGCTACACCTTC. As protein: CASRVTGTPDGYTF.